Shown below are 5 T cell receptor beta chains from a single sample sequenced in a study of blood T cell repertoires in COVID-19. TCRdb keeps only in-frame clones here, not all; method: immunoSEQ multiplex PCR. The sample records 200,000 to 250,000 clones, around nine tenths being singletons. Sequenced sample: peripheral blood. The receptor source for this set is a man in his sixties who had recovered from COVID-19.

This clone was detected once. V usage is TRBV6-2 or TRBV6-3 and J usage is TRBJ1-2; 8 bases agree with TRBD1. Germline V CDR1 and CDR2: MNHEY, SVGEGT. J was trimmed by 7 bases and V by 6 bases; bases with no gene match: 10. The CDR3 contains 14 residues. CDR3 in amino acids: CASSHGQGAIGYTF. CDR3 DNA: TGTGCCAGCAGCCACGGGCAGGGGGCTATTGGCTACACCTTC.

The chain carries TRBV28 and TRBJ2-7, with D tentatively TRBD1 (7 bases). Germline V CDR1 and CDR2: MDHEN, SYDVKM. This CDR3 contains 14 residues. V lost 7 bases and J 3 bases, leaving 16 bases between the germline ends. The CDR3 loop reads CASTPGGIGYEQYF. The CDR3 DNA reads as TGTGCCAGCACTCCAGGGGGGATCGGCTACGAGCAGTACTTC. Full variable domain (rest looked up from reference TRBV28 and TRBJ2-7): DVKVTQSSRYLVKRTGEKVFLECVQDMDHENMFWYRQDPGLGLRLIYFSYDVKMKEKGDIPEGYSVSREKKERFSLILESASTNQTSMYLCASTPGGIGYEQYFGPGTRLTVT.

The V call is TRBV3-1 (or the pseudogene TRBV3-2), the J call TRBJ1-2; TRBD1 agrees at 9 bases. This CDR3 contains 14 residues. Trimming took 3 bases from V and 7 from J; bases not matched to a gene: 6. Germline loops: CDR1 LGHDT, CDR2 YNNKEL (reference sequence). CDR3 coding DNA: TGTGCCAGCAGCCACGCGCCGGGACAGGGTGGCTACACCTTC. As protein: CASSHAPGQGGYTF.

This clone came up a few times. The V and J genes are TRBV19 and TRBJ2-6; possibly TRBD1 for D (6 bases). The CDR3 has 18 amino acids. V gave up 5 bases and J gave up 2 bases, with 19 bases separating them. The germline V gene encodes CDR1 LNHDA and CDR2 SQIVND (reference sequence). The DNA for the CDR3 is TGTGCCAGTAGTCCACAGGGATGGTTGAGGACTGGGGCCAACGTCCTGACTTTC. This sequence encodes CASSPQGWLRTGANVLTF.

This clone was seen a single time. The chain links TRBV6-1 to TRBJ1-6; TRBD1 matches at 11 bases. CDR1 MNHNS and CDR2 SASEGT come from the germline V gene. CDR3 length: 17 amino acids. The V and J ends lost 2 bases and 7 bases, in that order; junction bases with no gene match: 7. The CDR3 loop reads CASSETGQGAQNSPLHF. The CDR3 coding sequence is TGTGCCAGCAGTGAAACTGGACAGGGGGCGCAAAATTCACCCCTCCACTTT.